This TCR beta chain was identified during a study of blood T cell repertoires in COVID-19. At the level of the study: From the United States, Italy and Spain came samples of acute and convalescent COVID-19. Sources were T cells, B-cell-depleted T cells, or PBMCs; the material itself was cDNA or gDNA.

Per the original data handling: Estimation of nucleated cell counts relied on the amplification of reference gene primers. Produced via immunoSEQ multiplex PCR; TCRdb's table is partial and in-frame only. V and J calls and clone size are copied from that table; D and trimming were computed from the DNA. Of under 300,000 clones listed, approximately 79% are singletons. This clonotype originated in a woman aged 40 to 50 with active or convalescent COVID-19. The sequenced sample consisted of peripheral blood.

CDR3 protein: CASSYTSGSYEQYV. The CDR3 bases are TGTGCCAGCAGTTACACTAGCGGGTCCTACGAGCAGTACGTC. J is TRBJ2-7 and V is TRBV6-5; 9 bases map to TRBD2. J lost 1 base, V lost 2 bases, and 0 bases had no gene match. The CDR3 length is 14 residues. Germline V gives CDR1 MNHEY, CDR2 SVGAGI.